This T cell receptor beta chain was captured by sequencing in a study of blood T cell repertoires in COVID-19. Study at large: Collection of acute and convalescent COVID-19 samples took place in the United States, Italy and Spain.

Germline CDR1 and CDR2: SGHVS and FQNEAQ. V shed 1 base and J 3 bases; nucleotides not matched to a gene: 6. The CDR3 consists of 15 residues. Libraries were prepared by immunoSEQ multiplex PCR; TCRdb keeps only in-frame clonotypes and omits some of them. The repertoire holds 90,000 to 120,000 clones, 70% to 90% seen once, with more than 4.5% in the top ten. Sequencing was carried out using peripheral blood. The V gene is TRBV7-8, the J gene TRBJ2-7; 7 bases are shared with TRBD1. The TCR comes from a man in his forties or fifties with active or convalescent COVID-19. The CDR3 region has the DNA TGTGCCAGCAGCTTAGACAGGGGTGGATTCTACGAGCAGTACTTC. Translating it yields CASSLDRGGFYEQYF.